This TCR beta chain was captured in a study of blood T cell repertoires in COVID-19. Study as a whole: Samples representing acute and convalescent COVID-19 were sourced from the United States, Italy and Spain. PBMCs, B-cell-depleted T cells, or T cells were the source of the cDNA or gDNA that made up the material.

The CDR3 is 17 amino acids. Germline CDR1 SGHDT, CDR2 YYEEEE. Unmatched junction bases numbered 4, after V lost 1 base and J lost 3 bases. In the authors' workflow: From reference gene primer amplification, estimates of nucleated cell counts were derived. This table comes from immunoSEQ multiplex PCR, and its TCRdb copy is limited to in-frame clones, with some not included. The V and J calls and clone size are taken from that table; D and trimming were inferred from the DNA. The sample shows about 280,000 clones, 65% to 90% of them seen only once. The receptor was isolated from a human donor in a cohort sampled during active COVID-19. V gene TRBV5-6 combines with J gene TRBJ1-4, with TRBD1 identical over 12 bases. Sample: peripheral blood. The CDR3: CASSLRDRGRSNEKLFF. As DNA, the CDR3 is TGTGCCAGCAGCTTGAGGGACAGGGGGCGTTCTAATGAAAAACTGTTTTTT.